A selection of T cell receptor beta chains follows, all from one sample in a study of identical twins. From the 5' RACE reads, TCRdb called clonotypes with MiXCR, one entry per CDR3 protein. The sample has about 700,000 distinct CDR3 sequences, around 6% seen once. The sequenced material came from naive T cells sorted from blood. The receptors derive from a man aged 18 to 35 in good health. Each CDR3 is given with its conserved first and last residue. D genes are given only for firm matches. Part of the rows lack a size; the others show once, few, many or a class for expanded clones.

v_call	d_call	j_call	clone_size	cdr3_aa	cdr3_nt
TRBV21-1	NA	TRBJ2-2	NA	CASSKEGQRDTGELFF	TGTGCCAGCAGCAAAGAGGGACAGAGGGACACCGGGGAGCTGTTTTTT
TRBV7-8	NA	TRBJ2-1	many	CASSNGTWDNEQFF	TGTGCCAGCAGTAATGGGACTTGGGACAATGAGCAGTTCTTC
TRBV9	NA	TRBJ2-5	many	CASSQGGGIQETQYF	TGTGCCAGCAGCCAGGGGGGCGGGATTCAAGAGACCCAGTACTTC
TRBV7-2	NA	TRBJ1-1	many	CASSLGPRGMNTEAFF	TGTGCCAGCAGCTTAGGTCCGAGGGGCATGAACACTGAAGCTTTCTTT
TRBV12-5	NA	TRBJ1-1	NA	CASGLLAQPVF	TGTGCTAGTGGTTTGTTGGCCCAACCTGTTTTT
TRBV11-1	NA	TRBJ2-1	NA	CASSHPGVRGDEQFF	TGTGCCAGCAGCCACCCAGGGGTGCGCGGGGATGAGCAGTTCTTC
TRBV12-3/TRBV12-4	NA	TRBJ2-5	many	CASSPPGETQYF	TGTGCCAGCAGTCCCCCGGGAGAGACCCAGTACTTC
TRBV3-1	NA	TRBJ2-1	few	CASSQPSRGTADEQFF	TGTGCCAGCAGCCAACCCTCTAGGGGGACGGCGGATGAGCAGTTCTTC
TRBV4-2	TRBD2	TRBJ2-3	many	CASSLRLSLGLAGVSTDTQYF	TGTGCCAGCAGCCTACGCCTATCTCTGGGACTAGCGGGAGTGTCGACAGATACGCAGTATTTT
TRBV29-1	TRBD2	TRBJ2-1	many	CSVVGGVFNNEQFF	TGCAGCGTGGTTGGGGGGGTGTTCAACAATGAGCAGTTCTTC
TRBV6-1	NA	TRBJ2-2	many	CASRAPGMFGELFF	TGTGCCAGCCGGGCTCCAGGGATGTTCGGGGAGCTGTTTTTT
TRBV5-8	NA	TRBJ1-1	few	CASSRPMAPVSAFF	TGTGCCAGCAGCCGGCCAATGGCCCCTGTGAGTGCTTTCTTT
TRBV2	NA	TRBJ2-3	few	CASRAVTEGTQYF	TGTGCCAGTAGGGCGGTAACTGAGGGTACGCAGTATTTT
TRBV12-3/TRBV12-4	NA	TRBJ2-6	many	CASSSGSQGANVLTF	TGTGCCAGCAGTTCCGGGTCGCAGGGGGCCAACGTCCTGACTTTC
TRBV11-2	TRBD2	TRBJ2-3	many	CASSFPRTSGSPDTQYF	TGTGCCAGCAGCTTTCCCCGGACTAGCGGGAGCCCAGATACGCAGTATTTT
TRBV12-3/TRBV12-4	NA	TRBJ1-1	many	CASRPQGGSNTEAFF	TGTGCCAGCAGGCCCCAGGGTGGATCGAACACTGAAGCTTTCTTT
TRBV28	TRBD1	TRBJ2-7	many	CASSFPGTGGTYEQYF	TGTGCCAGCAGTTTCCCCGGGACAGGGGGAACCTACGAGCAGTACTTC
TRBV12-3/TRBV12-4	NA	TRBJ2-5	many	CASIETGANQETQYF	TGTGCCAGCATCGAGACGGGAGCCAACCAAGAGACCCAGTACTTC
TRBV25-1	NA	TRBJ2-3	few	CASSFPTGSTDTQYF	TGTGCCAGCAGTTTCCCGACAGGAAGCACAGATACGCAGTATTTT
TRBV29-1	TRBD1	TRBJ1-2	many	CSVEDRQGDNYGYTF	TGCAGCGTTGAAGATAGACAGGGAGATAACTATGGCTACACCTTC
TRBV4-2	NA	TRBJ2-1	many	CASSQEGGNEQFF	TGTGCCAGCAGCCAAGAGGGAGGAAATGAGCAGTTCTTC
TRBV20-1	NA	TRBJ1-1	many	CSASGDTNTEAFF	TGCAGTGCTAGTGGGGATACGAACACTGAAGCTTTCTTT
TRBV7-2	NA	TRBJ2-5	many	CASSLDRKETQYF	TGTGCCAGCAGCTTGGACAGAAAAGAGACCCAGTACTTC
TRBV5-1	TRBD1	TRBJ1-1	NA	CASSVQGRAFF	TGCGCCAGCAGCGTACAGGGGCGAGCTTTCTTT
TRBV5-1	NA	TRBJ2-5	many	CASTLLGNQETQYF	TGCGCCAGCACCCTGCTAGGGAACCAAGAGACCCAGTACTTC
TRBV15	TRBD1	TRBJ2-7	NA	CATEAGGTYEHYF	TGTGCCACCGAAGCAGGGGGCACCTACGAGCACTACTTC
TRBV5-1	NA	TRBJ2-5	NA	CASSLGQNGETQYF	TGCGCCAGCAGCTTGGGCCAGAATGGAGAGACCCAGTACTTC
TRBV12-5	NA	TRBJ2-1	NA	CASGFPLVEEQFF	TGTGCTAGTGGTTTCCCTCTAGTTGAGGAGCAGTTCTTC
TRBV5-1	TRBD2	TRBJ2-3	NA	CASSLNPLAGGFSSTDTQYF	TGCGCCAGCAGCCTGAACCCCCTAGCGGGAGGGTTCTCTAGCACAGATACGCAGTATTTT
TRBV29-1	NA	TRBJ2-3	NA	CSVRLSADTQYF	TGCAGCGTCAGGCTTTCGGCAGATACGCAGTATTTT
TRBV20-1	NA	TRBJ2-1	NA	CSARTSSYNEQFF	TGCAGTGCCCGGACAAGCTCCTACAATGAGCAGTTCTTC
TRBV12-3/TRBV12-4	TRBD2	TRBJ2-1	many	CASTPGLAGNNEQFF	TGTGCCAGCACCCCTGGACTAGCGGGCAACAATGAGCAGTTCTTC
TRBV14	NA	TRBJ2-7	NA	CASTFGSTYEQYF	TGTGCCAGCACCTTCGGGTCCACCTACGAGCAGTACTTC
TRBV20-1	TRBD2	TRBJ2-5	many	CSALAGGETQYF	TGCAGTGCCTTAGCGGGGGGAGAGACCCAGTACTTC
TRBV7-8	NA	TRBJ2-1	NA	CASSSSRGMGEQFF	TGTGCCAGCAGCTCGTCTAGGGGGATGGGTGAGCAGTTCTTC
TRBV12-3/TRBV12-4	NA	TRBJ2-3	many	CASTPTPDTQYF	TGTGCCAGCACCCCGACCCCAGATACGCAGTATTTT
TRBV29-1	TRBD1	TRBJ1-1	many	CSAMDRWGTEAFF	TGCAGCGCCATGGACAGGTGGGGTACTGAAGCTTTCTTT
TRBV12-3/TRBV12-4	NA	TRBJ2-7	NA	CASAVNSYEQYF	TGTGCCAGTGCTGTTAACAGCTACGAGCAGTACTTC
TRBV24-1	NA	TRBJ2-3	NA	CATSFSAVGGGQYF	TGTGCCACCAGTTTTTCGGCCGTAGGAGGGGGCCAGTATTTT
TRBV5-1	TRBD2	TRBJ2-1	many	CASMGSGVSSYNEQFF	TGCGCCAGCATGGGTAGCGGGGTCAGCTCCTACAATGAGCAGTTCTTC